These T cell receptor beta chains were read from a single sample in a study of T-cell memory formation after mild COVID-19. From the 5' RACE reads, TCRdb called clonotypes with MiXCR, one entry per CDR3 protein. The sample lists some 490,000 distinct CDR3 sequences, 15% to 20% occurring once. The sample taken for sequencing was PBMCs or a T cell subset sorted from them (not recorded which). The origin of the receptors is an adult woman who had mild COVID-19 (a few samples of this study predate the infection). Cell type and time point are not known. Both conserved end residues are trimmed from each CDR3.

CDR3: SVELEETQY
V: TRBV29-1

CDR3: ASSYTAGDTQY
V: TRBV11-3

CDR3: ASSFSNQPQH
V: TRBV12-3/TRBV12-4

CDR3: ASSNRQGEAF
V: TRBV12-3/TRBV12-4

CDR3: ASRTSDASSYEQY
V: TRBV25-1

CDR3: ASSYGQIVNTGELF
V: TRBV6-6

CDR3: ASSDSYGYT
V: TRBV12-3/TRBV12-4

CDR3: ASSGTGYNIQY
V: TRBV4-2

CDR3: ASSPERGREQY
V: TRBV18

CDR3: ASSLGLAGEDEQF
V: TRBV19